A selection of T cell receptor beta chains follows, all from one sample in a study of long-term antiretroviral therapy in people with HIV. Clones were sequenced by immunoSEQ multiplex PCR, and TCRdb holds only the in-frame ones, with some missing. The sample contains about 30,000 clones, over 75% of which appear only once. Sequencing was performed on unsorted PBMCs, taken 3 years after starting antiretroviral therapy. All receptors derive from a man in his forties with HIV. CDR3s include the opening cysteine and the closing phenylalanine or tryptophan. A D gene is named only where the DNA matches it firmly. Clone size is shown for a subset of rows, as once, few, many or a class of expanded clone.

-	TRBV11-2	TRBJ2-7	TRBD2	CASTPRTSVTYEQYF
-	TRBV5-1	TRBJ2-1	-	CASSLLGLDEQFF
few	TRBV11-2	TRBJ2-7	-	CASTSWTDLYEQYF
-	TRBV25-1	TRBJ1-1	TRBD1	CASSETGELNTEAFF
-	TRBV6-6	TRBJ2-1	-	CASSSSGLSNEQFF
-	TRBV11-2	TRBJ2-1	-	CASSSGTEQFF
-	TRBV4-2	TRBJ1-5	TRBD1	CASSQADRGDQPQHF
-	TRBV6-6	TRBJ2-7	-	CASSYKMTFRSYEQYF
-	TRBV5-8	TRBJ1-2	-	CASSLGGTWNYGYTF
-	TRBV27	TRBJ1-5	-	CASSPKPGARNQPQHF
-	TRBV5-6	TRBJ2-3	-	CASSLAVFGSTDTQYF
once	TRBV7-3	TRBJ1-5	TRBD1	CASSPGGTGRNQPQHF
-	TRBV7-9	TRBJ2-5	TRBD1	CASSSARGQGEETQYF
-	TRBV6-5	TRBJ2-3	TRBD1	CASTTGGRGTDTQYF
-	TRBV28	TRBJ1-2	-	CASKQFYGYTF
-	TRBV5-6	TRBJ1-2	TRBD1	CASSLGQGARGYTF
-	TRBV6-5	TRBJ1-2	-	CASSLTGYGGYTF
once	TRBV27	TRBJ1-5	-	CASSKMYGTGQPQHF
-	TRBV10-2	TRBJ1-5	-	CASSEGGLQHQHF
-	TRBV27	TRBJ1-3	-	CASSLMGLPGNTIYF
-	TRBV5-1	TRBJ1-2	TRBD1	CASSFQGVRTF
-	TRBV7-9	TRBJ1-4	-	CASSSLGGSNEKLFF